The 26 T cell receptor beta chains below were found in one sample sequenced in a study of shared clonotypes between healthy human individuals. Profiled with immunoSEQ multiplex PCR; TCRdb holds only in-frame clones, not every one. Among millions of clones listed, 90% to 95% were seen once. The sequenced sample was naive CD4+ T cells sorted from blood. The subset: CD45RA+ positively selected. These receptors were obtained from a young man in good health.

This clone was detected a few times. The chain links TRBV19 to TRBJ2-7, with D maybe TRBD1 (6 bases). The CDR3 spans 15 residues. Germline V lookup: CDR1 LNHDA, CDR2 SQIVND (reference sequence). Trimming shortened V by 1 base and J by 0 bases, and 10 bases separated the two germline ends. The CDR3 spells CASSIAGTLSYEQYF. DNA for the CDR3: TGTGCCAGTAGTATAGCCGGGACACTCTCCTACGAGCAGTACTTC.

The CDR3 coding sequence is TGTGCCAGCAGCTCTTTGACGGGGGGAGGAAATTCACCCCTCCACTTT. Translating it yields CASSSLTGGGNSPLHF. The J gene is TRBJ1-6, the V gene TRBV7-2; a possible D gene is TRBD1 (5 bases). The CDR3 extends over 16 amino acids. The V gene lost 4 bases and the J gene lost 7 bases, with 17 bases spanning the gap. CDR1 is SGHTA, CDR2 FQGNSA, per germline.

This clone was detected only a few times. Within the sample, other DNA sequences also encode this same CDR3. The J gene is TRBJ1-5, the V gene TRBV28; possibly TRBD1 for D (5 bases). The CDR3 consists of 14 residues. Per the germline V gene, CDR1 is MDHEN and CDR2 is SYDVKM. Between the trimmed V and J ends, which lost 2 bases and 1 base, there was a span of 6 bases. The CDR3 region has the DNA TGTGCCAGCAGTTTAGCAGGGAGCAATCAGCCCCAGCATTTT. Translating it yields CASSLAGSNQPQHF.

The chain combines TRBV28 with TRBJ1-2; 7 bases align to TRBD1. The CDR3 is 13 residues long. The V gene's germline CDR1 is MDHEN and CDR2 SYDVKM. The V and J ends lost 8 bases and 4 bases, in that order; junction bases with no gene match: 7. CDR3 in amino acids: CASRDSLLYGYTF. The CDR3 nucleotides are TGTGCCAGCCGGGACAGTTTGCTCTATGGCTACACCTTC.

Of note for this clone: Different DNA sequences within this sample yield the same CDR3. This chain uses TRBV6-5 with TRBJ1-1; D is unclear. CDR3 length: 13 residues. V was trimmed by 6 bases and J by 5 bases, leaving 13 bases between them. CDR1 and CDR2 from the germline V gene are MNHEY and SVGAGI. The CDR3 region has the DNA TGTGCCAGCAGCAGGACCGGGCTGACTGAAGCTTTCTTT. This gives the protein CASSRTGLTEAFF.

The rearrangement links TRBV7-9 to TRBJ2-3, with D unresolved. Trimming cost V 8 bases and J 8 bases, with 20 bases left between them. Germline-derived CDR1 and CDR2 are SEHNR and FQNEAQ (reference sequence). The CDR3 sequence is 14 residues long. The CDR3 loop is CASGLLRLLGTQYF. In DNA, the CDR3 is TGTGCCAGCGGGCTTCTACGGCTGCTCGGTACGCAGTATTTT.

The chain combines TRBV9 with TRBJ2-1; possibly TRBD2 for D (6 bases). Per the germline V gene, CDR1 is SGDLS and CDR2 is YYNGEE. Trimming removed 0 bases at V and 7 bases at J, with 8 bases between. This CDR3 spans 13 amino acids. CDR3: CASSVGDSNEQFF. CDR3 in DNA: TGTGCCAGCAGCGTAGGGGACTCAAATGAGCAGTTCTTC.

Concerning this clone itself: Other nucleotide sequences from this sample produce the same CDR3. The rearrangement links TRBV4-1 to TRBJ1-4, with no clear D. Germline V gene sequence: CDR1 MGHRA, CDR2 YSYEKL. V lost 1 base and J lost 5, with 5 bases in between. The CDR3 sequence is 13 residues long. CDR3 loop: CASSQVQNEKLFF. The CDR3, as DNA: TGCGCCAGCAGCCAAGTGCAGAATGAAAAACTGTTTTTT.

CDR3 nucleotide sequence: TGTGCCAGTGGGGGAGGGGGCTCTGGAAACACCATATATTTT. Protein product: CASGGGGSGNTIYF. The chain carries TRBV28 and TRBJ1-3; D is possibly TRBD1 (6 bases). From germline, CDR1 is MDHEN and CDR2 SYDVKM. The CDR3 sequence is 14 residues long. Trimming took 9 bases from V and 0 from J, leaving 12 bases between them.

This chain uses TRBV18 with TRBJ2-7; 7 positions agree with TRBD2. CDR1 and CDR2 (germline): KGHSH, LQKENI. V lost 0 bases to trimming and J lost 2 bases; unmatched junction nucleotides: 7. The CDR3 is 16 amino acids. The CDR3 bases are TGTGCCAGCTCACCACCTCGGCCTAGCGGCACCTACGAGCAGTACTTC. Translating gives CASSPPRPSGTYEQYF.

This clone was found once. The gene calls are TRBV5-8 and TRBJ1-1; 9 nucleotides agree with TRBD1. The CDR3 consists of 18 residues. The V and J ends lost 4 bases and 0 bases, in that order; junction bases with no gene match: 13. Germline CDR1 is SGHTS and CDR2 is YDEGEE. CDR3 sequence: CASSRGVGTGRLNTEAFF. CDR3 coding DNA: TGTGCCAGCAGCCGGGGAGTCGGGACAGGGCGACTGAACACTGAAGCTTTCTTT.

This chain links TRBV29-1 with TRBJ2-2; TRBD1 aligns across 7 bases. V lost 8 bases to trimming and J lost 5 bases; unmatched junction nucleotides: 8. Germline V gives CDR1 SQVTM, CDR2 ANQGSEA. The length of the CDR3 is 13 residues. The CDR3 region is CSTPGQKTGELFF. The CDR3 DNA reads TGCAGCACCCCGGGACAGAAGACCGGGGAGCTGTTTTTT.

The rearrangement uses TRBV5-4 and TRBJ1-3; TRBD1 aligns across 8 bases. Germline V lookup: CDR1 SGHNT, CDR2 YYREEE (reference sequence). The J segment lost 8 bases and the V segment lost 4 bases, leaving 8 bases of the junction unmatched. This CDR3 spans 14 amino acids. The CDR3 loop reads CASSTQGARDTIYF. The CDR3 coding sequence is TGTGCCAGCAGCACCCAGGGGGCGAGGGACACCATATATTTT.

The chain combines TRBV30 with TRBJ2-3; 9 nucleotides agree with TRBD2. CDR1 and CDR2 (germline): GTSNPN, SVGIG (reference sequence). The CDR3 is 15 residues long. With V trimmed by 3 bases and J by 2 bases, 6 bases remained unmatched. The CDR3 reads CAWSTGLAITDTQYF. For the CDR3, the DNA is TGTGCCTGGAGCACTGGACTAGCGATCACAGATACGCAGTATTTT.

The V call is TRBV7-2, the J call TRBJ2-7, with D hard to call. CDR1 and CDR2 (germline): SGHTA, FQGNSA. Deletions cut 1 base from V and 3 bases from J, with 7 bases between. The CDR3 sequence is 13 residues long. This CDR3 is CASSLVPNYEQYF. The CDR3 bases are TGTGCCAGCAGCTTAGTGCCTAACTACGAGCAGTACTTC.

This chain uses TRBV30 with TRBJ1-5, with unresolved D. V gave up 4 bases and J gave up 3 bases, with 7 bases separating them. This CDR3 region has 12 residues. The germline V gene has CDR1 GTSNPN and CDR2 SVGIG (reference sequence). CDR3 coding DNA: TGTGCCTGGAATACAGCCAATCAGCCCCAGCATTTT. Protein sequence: CAWNTANQPQHF.

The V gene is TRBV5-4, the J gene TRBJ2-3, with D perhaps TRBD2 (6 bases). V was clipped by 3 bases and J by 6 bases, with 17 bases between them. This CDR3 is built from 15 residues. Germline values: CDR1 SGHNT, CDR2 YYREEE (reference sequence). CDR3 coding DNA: TGTGCCAGCAGCTCTCCGGGACTCTCGTGGGATACGCAGTATTTT. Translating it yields CASSSPGLSWDTQYF. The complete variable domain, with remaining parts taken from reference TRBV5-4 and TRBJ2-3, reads ETGVTQSPTHLIKTRGQQVTLRCSSQSGHNTVSWYQQALGQGPQFIFQYYREEENGRGNFPPRFSGLQFPNYSSELNVNALELDDSALYLCASSSPGLSWDTQYFGPGTRLTVL.

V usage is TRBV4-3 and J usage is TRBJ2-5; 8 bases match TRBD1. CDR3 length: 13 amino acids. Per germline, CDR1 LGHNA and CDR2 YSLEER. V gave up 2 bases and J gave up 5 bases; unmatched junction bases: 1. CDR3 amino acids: CASSQPGGETQYF. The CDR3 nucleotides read TGCGCCAGCAGCCAACCAGGGGGCGAGACCCAGTACTTC.

CDR3 amino acids: CATSRDPLNYEQYF. CDR3 DNA sequence: TGTGCCACCAGCAGAGATCCCCTTAACTACGAGCAGTACTTC. The V and J genes are TRBV15 and TRBJ2-7, with D uncertain. The CDR3 loop spans 14 amino acids. Germline V gene sequence: CDR1 LNHNV, CDR2 YYDKDF (reference sequence). V lost 0 bases and J 3 bases, leaving 9 bases between the germline ends.

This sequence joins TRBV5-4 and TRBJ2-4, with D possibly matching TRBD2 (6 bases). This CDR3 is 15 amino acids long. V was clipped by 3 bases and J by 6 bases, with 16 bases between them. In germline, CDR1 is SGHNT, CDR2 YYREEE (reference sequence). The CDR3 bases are TGTGCCAGCAGCTCTGCGGGGTCAGGGATAAACATTCAGTACTTC. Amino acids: CASSSAGSGINIQYF.

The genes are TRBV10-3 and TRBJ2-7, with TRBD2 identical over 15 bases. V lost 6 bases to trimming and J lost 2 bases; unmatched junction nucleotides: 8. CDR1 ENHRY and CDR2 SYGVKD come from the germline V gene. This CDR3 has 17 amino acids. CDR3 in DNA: TGTGCCATCAGCCGGACTAGCGGGAGGGGCTTCCCCTACGAGCAGTACTTC. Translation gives CAISRTSGRGFPYEQYF.

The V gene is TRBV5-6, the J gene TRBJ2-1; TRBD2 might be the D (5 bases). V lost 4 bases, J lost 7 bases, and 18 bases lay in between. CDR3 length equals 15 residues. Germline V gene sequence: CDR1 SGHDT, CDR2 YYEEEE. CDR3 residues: CASSPQAGPKNEQFF. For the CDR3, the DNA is TGTGCCAGCAGCCCCCAGGCGGGCCCTAAGAATGAGCAGTTCTTC.

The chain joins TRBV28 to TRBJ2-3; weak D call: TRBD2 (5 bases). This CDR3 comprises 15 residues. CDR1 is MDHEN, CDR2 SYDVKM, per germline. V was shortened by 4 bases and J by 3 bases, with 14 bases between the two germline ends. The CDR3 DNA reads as TGTGCCAGCAGTTCTCGGACTGGGGTGACAGATACGCAGTATTTT. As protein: CASSSRTGVTDTQYF.

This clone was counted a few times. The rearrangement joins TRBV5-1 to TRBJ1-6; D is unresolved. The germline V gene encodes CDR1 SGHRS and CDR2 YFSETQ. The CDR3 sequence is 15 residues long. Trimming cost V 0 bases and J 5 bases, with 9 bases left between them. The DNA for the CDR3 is TGCGCCAGCAGCTTGGAAAGGGTGAATAATTCACCCCTCCACTTT. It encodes CASSLERVNNSPLHF.

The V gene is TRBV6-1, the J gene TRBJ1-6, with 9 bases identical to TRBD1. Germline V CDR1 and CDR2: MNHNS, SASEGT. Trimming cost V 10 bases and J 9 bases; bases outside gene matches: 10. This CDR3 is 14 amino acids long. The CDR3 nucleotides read TGTGCCATGAAGGACAGGGGAATAGGTTCACCCCTCCACTTT. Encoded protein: CAMKDRGIGSPLHF.

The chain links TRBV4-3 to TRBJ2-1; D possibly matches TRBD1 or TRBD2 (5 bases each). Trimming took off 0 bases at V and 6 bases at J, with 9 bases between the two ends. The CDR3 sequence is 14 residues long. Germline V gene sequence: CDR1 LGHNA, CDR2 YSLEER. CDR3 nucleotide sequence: TGCGCCAGCAGCCAAGACCCCGGGGCCAATGAGCAGTTCTTC. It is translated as CASSQDPGANEQFF.